The present T cell receptor (beta chain) was sequenced within a study of blood T cell repertoires in COVID-19. The wider study: Researchers got acute and convalescent COVID-19 samples from the United States, Italy and Spain. From T cells, B-cell-depleted T cells, or PBMCs came the material, which was cDNA or gDNA.

Authors' data handling: Counts of nucleated cells, estimated from reference gene primer amplification, were obtained. Measured with immunoSEQ multiplex PCR; TCRdb has only the in-frame clones, and not every one. V and J calls and clone size are those listed in that table; D and trimming were worked out from the DNA. Of about 81,000 clones listed, approximately 86% are singletons. Germline values: CDR1 SGHVS, CDR2 FNYEAQ. Trimming left V 1 base short and J 1 base short, with 10 bases between. The CDR3 totals 16 residues. This clone was recorded only once. The specimen was peripheral blood. This chain uses TRBV7-6 with TRBJ2-2, with D perhaps matching TRBD1 (5 bases). This TCR was sampled from a woman at least 80 years old with acute or convalescent COVID-19. This CDR3 is CASSLGQGLNTGELFF. The CDR3 nucleotides are TGTGCCAGCAGCTTAGGGCAGGGCCTGAACACCGGGGAGCTGTTTTTT.